The rows below give T cell receptor beta chains drawn from one sample of a study of CD8 T cells in Susac syndrome. MiXCR, applied by TCRdb to the immunoSEQ multiplex PCR reads, yields one record per CDR3 protein. The table shows roughly 80,000 distinct CDR3 sequences, with more than 85% occurring only once. Input material: CD8+ T cells from PBMCs. All receptors come from a human donor with multiple sclerosis. The CDR3 runs from the conserved cysteine through the conserved F or W. D genes are given only for firm matches. Clone size is shown for a subset of rows, as once, few, many or a class of expanded clone.

J gene | clone size | V gene | D gene | CDR3 protein | CDR3 DNA
TRBJ2-2 | . | TRBV4-1 | TRBD1 | CASSQGQGAWTGELFF | TGCGCCAGCAGCCAAGGGCAGGGGGCTTGGACCGGGGAGCTGTTTTTT
TRBJ1-1 | . | TRBV5-1 | . | CASSLGTGVNTEAFF | TGCGCCAGCAGCTTGGGTACGGGGGTGAACACTGAAGCTTTCTTT
TRBJ1-3 | . | TRBV29-1 | . | CSVEIGSGNTIYF | TGCAGCGTTGAAATAGGGAGTGGAAACACCATATATTTT
TRBJ1-2 | . | TRBV12-3/TRBV12-4 | . | CASSLLGDGYTF | TGTGCCAGCAGTTTATTGGGGGATGGCTACACCTTC
TRBJ2-3 | . | TRBV7-2 | TRBD2 | CASSATSGRSTDTQYF | TGTGCCAGCAGCGCTACTAGCGGGAGATCCACAGATACGCAGTATTTT
TRBJ2-1 | . | TRBV12-3/TRBV12-4 | . | CASSPGRGTYNEQFF | TGTGCCAGCAGTCCGGGCAGGGGAACCTACAATGAGCAGTTCTTC
TRBJ2-2 | . | TRBV29-1 | . | CSVRGTENTGELFF | TGCAGCGTTCGGGGGACAGAGAACACCGGGGAGCTGTTTTTT
TRBJ2-7 | . | TRBV6-5 | . | CASSYSAQGYEQYF | TGTGCCAGCAGTTACTCGGCCCAGGGGTACGAGCAGTACTTC
TRBJ1-5 | . | TRBV12-3/TRBV12-4 | . | CASSLLPGNQPQHF | TGTGCCAGCAGTTTACTCCCGGGGAATCAGCCCCAGCATTTT
TRBJ1-1 | . | TRBV5-4 | TRBD1 | CASSPETGVGTEAFF | TGTGCCAGCAGCCCAGAGACAGGGGTGGGCACTGAAGCTTTCTTT
TRBJ2-7 | . | TRBV9 | . | CASSVGASSYEQYF | TGTGCCAGCAGCGTAGGAGCGTCCTCCTACGAGCAGTACTTC
TRBJ1-1 | . | TRBV7-8 | TRBD1 | CASSPAASTGGSTEAFF | TGTGCCAGCAGCCCCGCGGCGAGTACAGGGGGATCCACTGAAGCTTTCTTT
TRBJ1-5 | once | TRBV15 | TRBD1 | CATSREGQGDQPQHF | TGTGCCACCAGCAGAGAGGGACAGGGGGATCAGCCCCAGCATTTT
TRBJ2-7 | . | TRBV30 | . | CAWSHGYEQYF | TGTGCCTGGAGTCACGGGTACGAGCAGTACTTC
TRBJ2-7 | . | TRBV9 | TRBD2 | CASSVGDGGVYEQYF | TGTGCCAGCAGCGTAGGCGACGGGGGGGTCTACGAGCAGTACTTC
TRBJ2-2 | . | TRBV28 | . | CASSSGEAGELFF | TGTGCCAGCAGCTCAGGGGAGGCCGGGGAGCTGTTTTTT
TRBJ2-7 | . | TRBV7-6 | TRBD1 | CASSLAQGAHKIYEQYF | TGTGCCAGCAGCTTAGCGCAGGGGGCCCATAAGATCTACGAGCAGTACTTC
TRBJ1-2 | . | TRBV12-5 | TRBD1 | CASGLDRDHYGYTF | TGTGCTAGTGGCTTGGACAGGGATCACTATGGCTACACCTTC
TRBJ2-2 | . | TRBV6-1 | TRBD1 | CASSEGTGAGELFF | TGTGCCAGCAGTGAAGGGACAGGGGCCGGGGAGCTGTTTTTT
TRBJ2-7 | . | TRBV2 | . | CASRRAPHEQYF | TGTGCCAGCAGAAGGGCGCCCCACGAGCAGTACTTC
TRBJ2-7 | . | TRBV11-2 | . | CAISRDVYEQYF | TGTGCCATCAGCCGGGACGTGTACGAGCAGTACTTC
TRBJ1-1 | . | TRBV7-9 | TRBD1 | CASSTLQGAVTEAFF | TGTGCCAGCAGCACGTTACAGGGGGCGGTCACTGAAGCTTTCTTT
TRBJ2-1 | . | TRBV2 | . | CASSERGSYNEQFF | TGTGCCAGCAGTGAAAGGGGTTCCTACAATGAGCAGTTCTTC
TRBJ2-1 | . | TRBV29-1 | . | CSVDLFPEEFF | TGCAGCGTTGACCTTTTTCCCGAAGAGTTCTTC
TRBJ2-1 | . | TRBV4-3 | . | CASSQFGNEQFF | TGCGCCAGCAGCCAATTTGGCAATGAGCAGTTCTTC
TRBJ2-4 | . | TRBV7-2 | . | CASSIILGPSPNIQYF | TGTGCCAGCAGCATCATTCTCGGGCCTTCCCCAAACATTCAGTACTTC
TRBJ1-2 | . | TRBV19 | . | CASSNYYGYTF | TGTGCCAGTAGTAATTACTATGGCTACACCTTC
TRBJ2-7 | few | TRBV2 | TRBD2 | CASSGTSGSRYEQYF | TGTGCCAGCAGCGGAACTAGCGGGAGTAGATACGAGCAGTACTTC
TRBJ2-1 | . | TRBV13 | TRBD2 | CASSSGRDEYNEQFF | TGTGCCAGCAGCTCCGGGAGGGACGAATACAATGAGCAGTTCTTC
TRBJ2-7 | . | TRBV7-2 | TRBD2 | CASSWGLAGAEQYF | TGTGCCAGCAGTTGGGGACTAGCGGGAGCCGAGCAGTACTTC
TRBJ2-3 | . | TRBV19 | . | CASSPTAGYTDTQYF | TGTGCCAGTAGTCCCACGGCGGGCTACACAGATACGCAGTATTTT
TRBJ2-3 | . | TRBV4-1 | TRBD2 | CASSLPGLAGRTDTQYF | TGCGCCAGCAGCCTACCGGGACTAGCGGGACGTACAGATACGCAGTATTTT
TRBJ2-6 | . | TRBV6-1 | . | CASSEFRGTGANVLTF | TGTGCCAGCAGTGAATTCCGTGGGACTGGGGCCAACGTCCTGACTTTC
TRBJ1-1 | . | TRBV4-3 | . | CASSQDRGDFKGAFF | TGCGCCAGCAGCCAAGATCGAGGGGATTTCAAAGGGGCTTTCTTT
TRBJ2-1 | . | TRBV3-1 | TRBD1 | CASSQGTGGNEQFF | TGTGCCAGCAGCCAGGGGACAGGGGGCAATGAGCAGTTCTTC
TRBJ2-2 | once | TRBV10-2 | TRBD1 | CASGRTGEYTGELFF | TGCGCCAGCGGTAGGACAGGGGAGTACACCGGGGAGCTGTTTTTT
TRBJ2-7 | . | TRBV20-1 | . | CSARVEGFHEQYF | TGCAGTGCTAGAGTGGAGGGGTTCCACGAGCAGTACTTC
TRBJ2-1 | . | TRBV19 | . | CASSIGDRSSYNEQFF | TGTGCCAGTAGTATAGGTGATCGAAGCTCCTACAATGAGCAGTTCTTC
TRBJ2-1 | . | TRBV6-5 | TRBD2 | CASSYRPGLAGNEQFF | TGTGCCAGCAGTTACCGGCCGGGACTAGCGGGCAATGAGCAGTTCTTC
TRBJ2-1 | . | TRBV5-4 | . | CASSLHNEQFF | TGTGCCAGCAGCTTACACAATGAGCAGTTCTTC
TRBJ2-2 | . | TRBV2 | . | CASSAQLGGANTGELFF | TGTGCCAGCAGCGCACAATTGGGGGGCGCGAACACCGGGGAGCTGTTTTTT
TRBJ2-5 | once | TRBV24-1 | . | CATSVATDAETQYF | TGTGCCACCAGTGTCGCCACGGACGCAGAGACCCAGTACTTC
TRBJ2-3 | . | TRBV19 | . | CASSIGTRTDTQYF | TGTGCCAGTAGTATAGGGACACGCACAGATACGCAGTATTTT
TRBJ2-1 | . | TRBV9 | . | CASSWGFGFDEQFF | TGTGCCAGCAGCTGGGGGTTCGGATTTGATGAGCAGTTCTTC
TRBJ2-1 | . | TRBV4-1 | . | CASSQITDYNEQFF | TGCGCCAGCAGCCAGATAACAGACTACAATGAGCAGTTCTTC
TRBJ1-1 | . | TRBV25-1 | . | CASSESQTGNTEAFF | TGTGCCAGCAGTGAAAGCCAGACAGGGAACACTGAAGCTTTCTTT
TRBJ1-5 | . | TRBV28 | TRBD1 | CASSLWDGQGYGNQPQHF | TGTGCCAGCAGTTTATGGGATGGACAGGGGTATGGGAATCAGCCCCAGCATTTT
TRBJ2-1 | . | TRBV19 | . | CASRGAARDNEQFF | TGTGCCAGTAGAGGGGCCGCGCGGGACAATGAGCAGTTCTTC
TRBJ2-2 | . | TRBV12-3/TRBV12-4 | TRBD1 | CASSPDKGATPDTGELFF | TGTGCCAGCAGTCCGGACAAGGGGGCGACACCCGACACCGGGGAGCTGTTTTTT
TRBJ1-2 | . | TRBV5-6 | TRBD1 | CASSGPGTGGGYTF | TGTGCCAGCAGCGGACCCGGGACAGGGGGCGGCTACACCTTC
TRBJ2-7 | . | TRBV6-5 | . | CARTTEAGTYEQYF | TGTGCCAGGACAACTGAGGCAGGGACCTACGAGCAGTACTTC
TRBJ2-1 | once | TRBV3-1 | . | CASSHLPGRSYNEQFF | TGTGCCAGCAGCCATCTCCCGGGACGGTCCTACAATGAGCAGTTCTTC
TRBJ2-2 | . | TRBV7-3 | . | CASSFSLNTGELFF | TGTGCCAGCAGCTTCAGTCTGAACACCGGGGAGCTGTTTTTT
TRBJ2-3 | few | TRBV2 | TRBD1 | CASTQKGDRTTDTQYF | TGTGCCAGCACTCAAAAGGGGGACAGAACCACAGATACGCAGTATTTT
TRBJ2-1 | . | TRBV5-1 | . | CASSLDGGPTYNEQFF | TGCGCCAGCAGCTTGGACGGGGGACCCACCTACAATGAGCAGTTCTTC
TRBJ2-1 | . | TRBV3-1 | . | CASSQLRDLGHEQFF | TGTGCCAGCAGCCAATTACGGGACCTCGGCCATGAGCAGTTCTTC
TRBJ1-2 | . | TRBV2 | . | CASSEDRLNYGYTF | TGTGCCAGCAGTGAAGACAGGTTGAACTATGGCTACACCTTC
TRBJ2-7 | once | TRBV7-9 | . | CASSLFSDEQYF | TGTGCCAGCAGCTTATTCTCCGACGAGCAGTACTTC
TRBJ1-1 | . | TRBV4-1 | . | CASSQGGAGTEAFF | TGCGCCAGCAGCCAAGGGGGTGCGGGCACTGAAGCTTTCTTT
TRBJ1-2 | . | TRBV3-1 | . | CASSPRLDTNYGYTF | TGTGCCAGCAGTCCCCGACTGGACACCAACTATGGCTACACCTTC